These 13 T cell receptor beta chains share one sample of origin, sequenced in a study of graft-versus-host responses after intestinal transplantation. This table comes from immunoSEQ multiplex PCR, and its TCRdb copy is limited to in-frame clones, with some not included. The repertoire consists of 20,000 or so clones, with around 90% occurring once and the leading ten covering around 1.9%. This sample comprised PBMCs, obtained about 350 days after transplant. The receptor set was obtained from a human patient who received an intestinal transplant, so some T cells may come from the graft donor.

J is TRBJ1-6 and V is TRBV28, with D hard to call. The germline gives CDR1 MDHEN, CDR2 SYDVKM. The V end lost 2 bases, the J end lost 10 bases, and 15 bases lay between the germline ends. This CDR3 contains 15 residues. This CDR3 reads CASSLSRAAGSPLHF. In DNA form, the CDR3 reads TGTGCCAGCAGTTTAAGTAGGGCGGCGGGATCACCCCTCCACTTT.

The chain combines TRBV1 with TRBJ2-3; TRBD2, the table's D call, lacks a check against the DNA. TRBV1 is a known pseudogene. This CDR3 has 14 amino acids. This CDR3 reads CTSSKAGGQDTQYF. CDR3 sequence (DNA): TGCACCAGCAGCAAAGCCGGGGGGCAAGATACGCAGTATTTT.

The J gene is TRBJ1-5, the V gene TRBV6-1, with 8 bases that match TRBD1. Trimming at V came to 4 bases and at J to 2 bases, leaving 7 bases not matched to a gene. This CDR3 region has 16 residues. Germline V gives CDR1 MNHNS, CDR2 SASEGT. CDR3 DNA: TGTGCCAGCAGTGTACGCACAGGGGGAGGCAATCAGCCCCAGCATTTT. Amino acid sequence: CASSVRTGGGNQPQHF.

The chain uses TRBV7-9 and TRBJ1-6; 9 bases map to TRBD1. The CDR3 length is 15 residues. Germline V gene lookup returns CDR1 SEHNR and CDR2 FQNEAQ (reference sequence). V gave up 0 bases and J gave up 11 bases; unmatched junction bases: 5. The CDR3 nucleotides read TGTGCCAGCAGCTTAGCGACAGGGGGGACAGCACCCCTCCACTTT. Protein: CASSLATGGTAPLHF.

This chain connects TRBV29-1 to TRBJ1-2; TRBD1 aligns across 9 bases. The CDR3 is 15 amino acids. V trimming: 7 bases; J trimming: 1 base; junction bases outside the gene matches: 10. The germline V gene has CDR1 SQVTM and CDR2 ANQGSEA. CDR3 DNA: TGCAGCGCCCTCTCCCCGGGACAGGGTAACTATGGCTACACCTTC. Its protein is CSALSPGQGNYGYTF.

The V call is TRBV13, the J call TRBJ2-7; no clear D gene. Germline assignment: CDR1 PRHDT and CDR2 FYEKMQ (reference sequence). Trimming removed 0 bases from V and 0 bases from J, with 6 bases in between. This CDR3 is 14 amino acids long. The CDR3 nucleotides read TGTGCCAGCAGCTTAGGACTTAGCTCCTACGAGCAGTACTTC. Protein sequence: CASSLGLSSYEQYF.

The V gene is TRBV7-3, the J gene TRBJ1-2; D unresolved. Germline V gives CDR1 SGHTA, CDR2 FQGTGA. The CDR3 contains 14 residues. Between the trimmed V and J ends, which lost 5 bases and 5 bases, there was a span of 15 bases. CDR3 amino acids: CASSPEPGDYGYTF. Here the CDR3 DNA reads TGTGCCAGCAGCCCCGAGCCCGGAGATTATGGCTACACCTTC.

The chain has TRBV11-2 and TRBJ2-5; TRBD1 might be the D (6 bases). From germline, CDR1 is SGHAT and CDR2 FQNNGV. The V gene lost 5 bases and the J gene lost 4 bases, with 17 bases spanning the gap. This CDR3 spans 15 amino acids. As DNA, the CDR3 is TGTGCCAGCAGCACAGGGACGGAGTGGGGAGAGACCCAGTACTTC. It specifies CASSTGTEWGETQYF.

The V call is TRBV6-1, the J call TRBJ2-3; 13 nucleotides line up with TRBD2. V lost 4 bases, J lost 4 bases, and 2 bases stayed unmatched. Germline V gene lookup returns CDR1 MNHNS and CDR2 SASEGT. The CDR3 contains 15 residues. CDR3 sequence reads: CASSGTSGGSDTQYF. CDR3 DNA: TGTGCCAGCAGTGGGACTAGCGGGGGATCAGATACGCAGTATTTT.

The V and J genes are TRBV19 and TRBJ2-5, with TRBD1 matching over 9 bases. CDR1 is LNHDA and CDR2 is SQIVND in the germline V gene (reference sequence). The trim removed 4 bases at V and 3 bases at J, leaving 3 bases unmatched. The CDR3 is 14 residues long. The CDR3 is CASSRGQGKETQYF. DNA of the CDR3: TGTGCCAGTAGTAGGGGACAGGGCAAAGAGACCCAGTACTTC.

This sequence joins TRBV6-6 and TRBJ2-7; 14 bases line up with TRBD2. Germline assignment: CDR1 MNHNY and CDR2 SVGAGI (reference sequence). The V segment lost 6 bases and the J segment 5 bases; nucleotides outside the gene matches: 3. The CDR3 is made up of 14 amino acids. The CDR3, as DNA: TGTGCCAGCAGCCCGACTAGCGGGGGGGACGAGCAGTACTTC. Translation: CASSPTSGGDEQYF.

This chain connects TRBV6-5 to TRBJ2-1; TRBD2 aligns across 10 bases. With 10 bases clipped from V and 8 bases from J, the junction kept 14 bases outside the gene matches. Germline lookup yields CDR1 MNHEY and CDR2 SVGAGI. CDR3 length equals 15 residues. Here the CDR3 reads CATLRTSGAPHEQFF. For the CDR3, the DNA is TGTGCCACCCTTCGGACTAGCGGAGCTCCCCATGAGCAGTTCTTC.

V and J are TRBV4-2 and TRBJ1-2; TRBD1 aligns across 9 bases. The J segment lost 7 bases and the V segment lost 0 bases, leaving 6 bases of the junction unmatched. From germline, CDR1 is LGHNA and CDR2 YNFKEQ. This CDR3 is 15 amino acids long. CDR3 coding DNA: TGTGCCAGCAGCCAAGAAACAGGGGGCGAAGGTGGCTACACCTTC. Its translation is CASSQETGGEGGYTF.